This entry is about one T cell receptor (beta chain). Its specificity is unknown. This specimen belongs to a study of vaccination effects on CD4 cells after COVID-19. Study results and limitations: Healthy vaccinees' vaccine-induced clones included only 1 of 255 cross-reacting with common cold coronaviruses.

Only in-frame clones appear in the TCRdb table, and some are missing; sequencing was by immunoSEQ multiplex PCR. This table holds roughly 30,000 clones, 60% to 75% found once. Trimming left V 5 bases short and J 4 bases short, with 21 bases between. Germline V gene lookup returns CDR1 SGHVS and CDR2 FNYEAQ. This CDR3 has 16 residues. Antigen-specific CD4+ T cells expanded by the ViraFEST assay with viral peptide pools were then sequenced. Researchers isolated CD4+ T cells once less than twelve days of culture had elapsed. In the vaccine recipients, nucleocapsid antibodies were negative and there was no prior SARS-CoV-2 infection. Cultures used around 1.8 million PBMC per well, about 10 IU/ml IL-2 and 9.5 to 10 ug/ml peptides.

The chain is built from TRBV7-6 and TRBJ2-7; perhaps TRBD2 as D (7 bases). This specimen consisted of CD4+ T cells from PBMCs cultured with HCoV-OC43 spike peptides, obtained before COVID-19 vaccination. The subset was: HCoV-OC43 spike overlapping peptide pool stimulation. This TCR derives from a human donor who received a COVID-19 vaccine. The CDR3 loop is CASSPYPKGGSYEQYF. CDR3 nucleotide sequence: TGTGCCAGCAGCCCCTACCCCAAGGGGGGGTCTTACGAGCAGTACTTC.